A selection of T cell receptor beta chains follows, all from one sample in a study of T-cell memory formation after mild COVID-19. MiXCR was run by TCRdb on the 5' RACE reads, yielding one entry per CDR3 protein. The table shows some 450,000 distinct CDR3 sequences, with 20% occurring only once. Sample: PBMCs or a T cell subset sorted from them (not recorded which). Source of these receptors: an adult woman who had mild COVID-19 (a few samples of this study predate the infection). Cell type and time point are not known. Each CDR3 is given with its conserved first and last residue. A D gene is named only where the DNA matches it firmly. Size values are once, few and many counts, or a class for expanded clones, and some rows have none.

abundance: -
v_gene: TRBV7-2
d_gene: -
j_gene: TRBJ2-1
CDR3nt: TGTGCCAGCAGCCGAAGACGAGCCAATGAGCAGTTCTTC
CDR3aa: CASSRRRANEQFF

abundance: few
v_gene: TRBV7-2
d_gene: TRBD2
j_gene: TRBJ2-7
CDR3nt: TGTGCCAGCAGCTTAATGGGTAGCGGGACCTACGAGCAGTACTTC
CDR3aa: CASSLMGSGTYEQYF

abundance: few
v_gene: TRBV4-2
d_gene: -
j_gene: TRBJ2-2
CDR3nt: TGTGCCAGCAGCCAAAAACAAGGACCCGCGAACACCGGGGAGCTGTTTTTT
CDR3aa: CASSQKQGPANTGELFF

abundance: few
v_gene: TRBV7-3
d_gene: TRBD2
j_gene: TRBJ2-3
CDR3nt: TGTGCCAGCAGCGGACCCCCGGGAGGGCCCTCTCTGAGGGATACGCAGTATTTT
CDR3aa: CASSGPPGGPSLRDTQYF

abundance: -
v_gene: TRBV24-1
d_gene: -
j_gene: TRBJ2-1
CDR3nt: TGTGCCACCTTGGGAGCCGGGGCAAATGAGCAGTTCTTC
CDR3aa: CATLGAGANEQFF

abundance: -
v_gene: TRBV20-1
d_gene: -
j_gene: TRBJ2-1
CDR3nt: TGCAGTGCTAGTACTTACGAAAGCCGATACAATGAGCAGTTCTTC
CDR3aa: CSASTYESRYNEQFF

abundance: -
v_gene: TRBV11-2
d_gene: -
j_gene: TRBJ1-1
CDR3nt: TGTGCCAGCAGCTTAGCGGGGGTAATGAACACTGAAGCTTTCTTT
CDR3aa: CASSLAGVMNTEAFF

abundance: -
v_gene: TRBV10-3
d_gene: TRBD2
j_gene: TRBJ2-1
CDR3nt: TGTGCCATCAGTGAGTCGAAGGGACTAGCGTACTTTGGCTACAATGAGCAGTTCTTC
CDR3aa: CAISESKGLAYFGYNEQFF

abundance: few
v_gene: TRBV20-1
d_gene: TRBD1
j_gene: TRBJ1-1
CDR3nt: TGCAGTGCTAGAGATCGGGCAGGGGGAGCTTTCTTT
CDR3aa: CSARDRAGGAFF

abundance: -
v_gene: TRBV9
d_gene: -
j_gene: TRBJ2-1
CDR3nt: TGTGCCAGCAGCGCTACTAGTGAGCAGTTCTTC
CDR3aa: CASSATSEQFF

abundance: many
v_gene: TRBV20-1
d_gene: -
j_gene: TRBJ1-4
CDR3nt: TGCAGTGCTAGATTCGCTAATGAAAAACTGTTTTTT
CDR3aa: CSARFANEKLFF

abundance: few
v_gene: TRBV3-1
d_gene: TRBD1
j_gene: TRBJ1-1
CDR3nt: TGTGCCAGCAGCCAAACGAATGATAGGACAGGGGGAGCTTTCTTT
CDR3aa: CASSQTNDRTGGAFF

abundance: -
v_gene: TRBV4-1
d_gene: TRBD1
j_gene: TRBJ1-4
CDR3nt: TGCGCCAGCAGCCAAGAAGGAGGGGGCACCGAAAAACTGTTTTTT
CDR3aa: CASSQEGGGTEKLFF

abundance: once
v_gene: TRBV7-9
d_gene: TRBD2
j_gene: TRBJ2-7
CDR3nt: TGTGCCAGCAGCCCGGCGGGCCTAGCGGGAGTGAACTCCTACGAGCAGTACTTC
CDR3aa: CASSPAGLAGVNSYEQYF

abundance: many
v_gene: TRBV4-2
d_gene: -
j_gene: TRBJ2-3
CDR3nt: TGTGCCAGCAGCCAAGACGAGCGAATCACAGATACGCAGTATTTT
CDR3aa: CASSQDERITDTQYF

abundance: few
v_gene: TRBV4-2
d_gene: -
j_gene: TRBJ2-3
CDR3nt: TGTGCCAGCAGCCAGGCGAAAGCCATCCTAGTAGATACGCAGTATTTT
CDR3aa: CASSQAKAILVDTQYF

abundance: -
v_gene: TRBV29-1
d_gene: -
j_gene: TRBJ2-5
CDR3nt: TGCAGCGCCAGGGCGGTTGGAATTTGGGAGACCCAGTACTTC
CDR3aa: CSARAVGIWETQYF

abundance: few
v_gene: TRBV4-2
d_gene: -
j_gene: TRBJ2-7
CDR3nt: TGTGCCAGCAGCCAAGATCAGGGTTCCTACGAGCAGTACTTC
CDR3aa: CASSQDQGSYEQYF

abundance: -
v_gene: TRBV7-2
d_gene: TRBD1
j_gene: TRBJ1-6
CDR3nt: TGTGCCAGCAGCCCCCAAGGGACAGGCTATAATTCACCCCTCCACTTT
CDR3aa: CASSPQGTGYNSPLHF

abundance: -
v_gene: TRBV7-9
d_gene: -
j_gene: TRBJ1-4
CDR3nt: TGTGCCAGCAGCCCCCAGTCGGGGACGGGAAAACTGTTTTTT
CDR3aa: CASSPQSGTGKLFF

abundance: few
v_gene: TRBV4-2
d_gene: TRBD2
j_gene: TRBJ2-7
CDR3nt: TGTGCCAGCAGCCAAGTCGCCGGGACTACATCCTACGAGCAGTACTTC
CDR3aa: CASSQVAGTTSYEQYF

abundance: few
v_gene: TRBV10-3
d_gene: -
j_gene: TRBJ1-2
CDR3nt: TGTGCCATCAGTGAGCTTGGGCTAGGATCGAGTGGCTACACCTTC
CDR3aa: CAISELGLGSSGYTF

abundance: -
v_gene: TRBV29-1
d_gene: -
j_gene: TRBJ1-1
CDR3nt: TGCATCGGACGGGGGCCCGCTGAAGCTTTCTTT
CDR3aa: CIGRGPAEAFF

abundance: -
v_gene: TRBV5-1
d_gene: -
j_gene: TRBJ1-1
CDR3nt: TGCGCCAGCAGCTCCTCTTTTGGAGGCACTGAAGCTTTCTTT
CDR3aa: CASSSSFGGTEAFF

abundance: few
v_gene: TRBV10-3
d_gene: -
j_gene: TRBJ2-5
CDR3nt: TGTGCCATCAGTGAAGGAGGGGGCGGCGGGGAGACCCAGTACTTC
CDR3aa: CAISEGGGGGETQYF

abundance: -
v_gene: TRBV4-3
d_gene: -
j_gene: TRBJ1-6
CDR3nt: TGCGCCAGCAGCCCGGGGAACTTAAATTCACCCCTCCACTTT
CDR3aa: CASSPGNLNSPLHF

abundance: few
v_gene: TRBV9
d_gene: -
j_gene: TRBJ1-1
CDR3nt: TGTGCCAGCAGCGCGGAGGGGGGCGGCACTGAAGCTTTCTTT
CDR3aa: CASSAEGGGTEAFF

abundance: -
v_gene: TRBV27
d_gene: -
j_gene: TRBJ2-7
CDR3nt: TGTGCCAGCAGTATATCAGTGCAGCGGAACTTCGAGCAGTACTTC
CDR3aa: CASSISVQRNFEQYF

abundance: few
v_gene: TRBV12-3/TRBV12-4
d_gene: -
j_gene: TRBJ1-1
CDR3nt: TGTGCCAGCAGTTTTTTTCCCCGTGAAGCTTTCTTT
CDR3aa: CASSFFPREAFF

abundance: -
v_gene: TRBV4-2
d_gene: TRBD1
j_gene: TRBJ1-2
CDR3nt: TGTGCCAGCAGCCAAGGACAGGGGTCGGGAGGCTACACCTTC
CDR3aa: CASSQGQGSGGYTF

abundance: -
v_gene: TRBV20-1
d_gene: -
j_gene: TRBJ2-5
CDR3nt: TGCAGTGCCGGAGAGGCCCCTAAAGAGACCCAGTACTTC
CDR3aa: CSAGEAPKETQYF

abundance: -
v_gene: TRBV6-2/TRBV6-3
d_gene: -
j_gene: TRBJ2-3
CDR3nt: TGTGCCAGCAGCGCAGGGGATACGCAGTATTTT
CDR3aa: CASSAGDTQYF

abundance: -
v_gene: TRBV12-3/TRBV12-4
d_gene: -
j_gene: TRBJ2-2
CDR3nt: TGTGCCAGCAGCAGGACAGTCGGGGAGCTGTTTTTT
CDR3aa: CASSRTVGELFF

abundance: few
v_gene: TRBV12-3/TRBV12-4
d_gene: TRBD1
j_gene: TRBJ1-1
CDR3nt: TGTGCCAGCAGTTTAGCGGGGACAGGGGGCTTTGAAGCTTTCTTT
CDR3aa: CASSLAGTGGFEAFF

abundance: few
v_gene: TRBV12-3/TRBV12-4
d_gene: -
j_gene: TRBJ2-2
CDR3nt: TGTGCCAGCAGTTTGAGATGGGGCACCGGGGAGCTGTTTTTT
CDR3aa: CASSLRWGTGELFF

abundance: few
v_gene: TRBV18
d_gene: TRBD1
j_gene: TRBJ2-5
CDR3nt: TGTGCCAGCTCACCGGGACAGATGGGTTTAGAGACCCAGTACTTC
CDR3aa: CASSPGQMGLETQYF

abundance: -
v_gene: TRBV7-9
d_gene: -
j_gene: TRBJ2-1
CDR3nt: TGTGCCAGCAGCTTTGGAGGGGCGATAGGGCAGTTCTTC
CDR3aa: CASSFGGAIGQFF

abundance: -
v_gene: TRBV7-2
d_gene: TRBD1
j_gene: TRBJ2-5
CDR3nt: TGTGCCAGCAGCCCACAAGGTTGGGGACAGGGGACAGAGACCCAGTACTTC
CDR3aa: CASSPQGWGQGTETQYF

abundance: -
v_gene: TRBV13
d_gene: -
j_gene: TRBJ1-3
CDR3nt: TGTGCCAGCAGCCATACCTGGGACACCCCTGGAAACACCATATATTTT
CDR3aa: CASSHTWDTPGNTIYF

abundance: -
v_gene: TRBV13
d_gene: TRBD1
j_gene: TRBJ2-1
CDR3nt: TGTGCCAGCAGCTTGGCACCGGGACAGAGCTACAATGAGCAGTTCTTC
CDR3aa: CASSLAPGQSYNEQFF

abundance: few
v_gene: TRBV5-4
d_gene: TRBD1
j_gene: TRBJ1-4
CDR3nt: TGTGCCAGCAGCTCGACAGGGGGCGGTGAAAAACTGTTTTTT
CDR3aa: CASSSTGGGEKLFF

abundance: -
v_gene: TRBV5-1
d_gene: -
j_gene: TRBJ1-1
CDR3nt: TGCGCCAGCAGCTTGAAGGGGGTAGGCACTGAAGCTTTCTTT
CDR3aa: CASSLKGVGTEAFF

abundance: -
v_gene: TRBV6-2/TRBV6-3
d_gene: -
j_gene: TRBJ2-1
CDR3nt: TGTGCCAGCAGTTACTCCGACAAGAATGAGCAGTTCTTC
CDR3aa: CASSYSDKNEQFF

abundance: few
v_gene: TRBV7-9
d_gene: -
j_gene: TRBJ2-3
CDR3nt: TGTGCCAGCAGCTTAAAGCTACAGGGCCTTTCAGATACGCAGTATTTT
CDR3aa: CASSLKLQGLSDTQYF

abundance: few
v_gene: TRBV12-3/TRBV12-4
d_gene: -
j_gene: TRBJ2-7
CDR3nt: TGTGCCAGCAGTCGGAATTCAGTTTCGGGGGAGCAGTACTTC
CDR3aa: CASSRNSVSGEQYF

abundance: -
v_gene: TRBV3-1
d_gene: -
j_gene: TRBJ2-3
CDR3nt: TGTGCCAGCAGCCAAGAAATATACCGCACAGATACGCAGTATTTT
CDR3aa: CASSQEIYRTDTQYF

abundance: -
v_gene: TRBV2
d_gene: TRBD1
j_gene: TRBJ2-1
CDR3nt: TGTGCCAGCAGTGAAGCGCCGACAGGGGGCGAGTTCTTC
CDR3aa: CASSEAPTGGEFF

abundance: few
v_gene: TRBV7-9
d_gene: TRBD1
j_gene: TRBJ1-6
CDR3nt: TGTGCCAGCAGCTGGGGGACAGGAACAGATTCACCCCTCCACTTT
CDR3aa: CASSWGTGTDSPLHF

abundance: -
v_gene: TRBV15
d_gene: -
j_gene: TRBJ2-5
CDR3nt: TGTGCCACCAGCGTACACCCGAGAGGGGGGACCATACCCGTCCAAGAGACCCAGTACTTC
CDR3aa: CATSVHPRGGTIPVQETQYF

abundance: -
v_gene: TRBV6-6
d_gene: TRBD1
j_gene: TRBJ1-6
CDR3nt: TGTGCCAGCAAGGGACAGGGGGAGAATTCACCCCTCCACTTT
CDR3aa: CASKGQGENSPLHF

abundance: few
v_gene: TRBV5-1
d_gene: -
j_gene: TRBJ2-5
CDR3nt: TGCGCCAGCAGCAGTGGAGCGCCCCAAGAGACCCAGTACTTC
CDR3aa: CASSSGAPQETQYF

abundance: few
v_gene: TRBV20-1
d_gene: -
j_gene: TRBJ1-2
CDR3nt: TGCAGTGCTAGTGACGGCTTATCTAACTATGGCTACACCTTC
CDR3aa: CSASDGLSNYGYTF

abundance: few
v_gene: TRBV5-1
d_gene: -
j_gene: TRBJ2-7
CDR3nt: TGCGCCAGCAGCCTTATAGAGATGGTCTACGAGCAGTACTTC
CDR3aa: CASSLIEMVYEQYF